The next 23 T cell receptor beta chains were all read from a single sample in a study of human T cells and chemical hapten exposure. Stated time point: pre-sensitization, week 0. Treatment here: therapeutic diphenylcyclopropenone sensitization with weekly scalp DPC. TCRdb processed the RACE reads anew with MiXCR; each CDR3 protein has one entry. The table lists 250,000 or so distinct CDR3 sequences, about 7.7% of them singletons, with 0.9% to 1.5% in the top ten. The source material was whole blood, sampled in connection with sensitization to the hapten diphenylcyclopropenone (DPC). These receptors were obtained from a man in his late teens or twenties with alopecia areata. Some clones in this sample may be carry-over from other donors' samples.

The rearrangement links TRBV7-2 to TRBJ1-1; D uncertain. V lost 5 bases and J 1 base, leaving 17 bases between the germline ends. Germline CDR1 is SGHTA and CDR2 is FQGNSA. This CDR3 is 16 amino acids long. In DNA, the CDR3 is TGTGCCAGCAGCCTGGAGCGTTTTATGCGGAACACTGAAGCTTTCTTT. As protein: CASSLERFMRNTEAFF.

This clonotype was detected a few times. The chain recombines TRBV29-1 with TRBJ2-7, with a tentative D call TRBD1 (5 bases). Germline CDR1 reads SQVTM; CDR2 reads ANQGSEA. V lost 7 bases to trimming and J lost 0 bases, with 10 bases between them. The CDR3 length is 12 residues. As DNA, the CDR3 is TGCAGCGACGGACACCACTCCTACGAGCAGTACGTC. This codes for CSDGHHSYEQYV.

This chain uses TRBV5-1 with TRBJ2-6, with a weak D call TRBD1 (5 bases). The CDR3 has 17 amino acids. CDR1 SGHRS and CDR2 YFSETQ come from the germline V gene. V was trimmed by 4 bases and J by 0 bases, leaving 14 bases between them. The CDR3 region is CASSAQGIGSGANVLTF. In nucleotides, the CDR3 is TGCGCCAGCAGCGCGCAGGGAATCGGCTCTGGGGCCAACGTCCTGACTTTC.

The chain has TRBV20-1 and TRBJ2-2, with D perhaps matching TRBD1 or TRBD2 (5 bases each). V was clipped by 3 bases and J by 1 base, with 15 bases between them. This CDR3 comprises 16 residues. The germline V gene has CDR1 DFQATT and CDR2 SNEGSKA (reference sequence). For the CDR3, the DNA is TGCAGTGCTAGCCCTCGGGATGGACAGAACACCGGGGAGCTGTTTTTT. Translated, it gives CSASPRDGQNTGELFF.

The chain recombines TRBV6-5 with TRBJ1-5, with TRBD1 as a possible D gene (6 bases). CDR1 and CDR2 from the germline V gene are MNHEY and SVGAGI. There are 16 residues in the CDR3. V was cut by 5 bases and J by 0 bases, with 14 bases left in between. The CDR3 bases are TGTGCCAGCAGTCAAGCGGGGGCATATAGCAATCAGCCCCAGCATTTT. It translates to CASSQAGAYSNQPQHF.

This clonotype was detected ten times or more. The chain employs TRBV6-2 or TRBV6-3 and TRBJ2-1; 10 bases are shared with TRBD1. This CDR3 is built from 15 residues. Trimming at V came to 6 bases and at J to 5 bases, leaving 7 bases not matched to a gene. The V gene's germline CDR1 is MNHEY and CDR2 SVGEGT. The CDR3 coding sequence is TGTGCCAGCAGGACTGGGACAGGGGCTAACAATGAGCAGTTCTTC. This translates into CASRTGTGANNEQFF.

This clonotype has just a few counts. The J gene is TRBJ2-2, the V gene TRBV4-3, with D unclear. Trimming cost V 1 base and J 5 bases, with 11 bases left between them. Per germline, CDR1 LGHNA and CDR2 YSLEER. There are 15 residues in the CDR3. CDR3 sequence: CASSQVVLTTGELFF. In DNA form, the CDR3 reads TGCGCCAGCAGCCAAGTAGTCCTTACGACCGGGGAGCTGTTTTTT.

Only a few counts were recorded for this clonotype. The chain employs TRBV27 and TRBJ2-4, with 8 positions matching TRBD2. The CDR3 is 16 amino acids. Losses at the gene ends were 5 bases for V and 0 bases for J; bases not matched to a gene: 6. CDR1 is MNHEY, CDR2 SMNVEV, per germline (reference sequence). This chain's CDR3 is CASSRGGILAKNIQYF. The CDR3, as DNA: TGTGCCAGCAGTCGGGGGGGGATTTTAGCCAAAAACATTCAGTACTTC.

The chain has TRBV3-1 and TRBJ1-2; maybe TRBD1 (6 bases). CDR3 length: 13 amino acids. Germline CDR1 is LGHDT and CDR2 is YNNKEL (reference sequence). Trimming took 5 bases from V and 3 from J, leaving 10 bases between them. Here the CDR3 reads CASSDRNDYGYTF. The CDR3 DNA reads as TGTGCCAGCAGCGACAGGAACGACTATGGCTACACCTTC. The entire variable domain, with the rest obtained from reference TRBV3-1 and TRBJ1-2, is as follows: DTAVSQTPKYLVTQMGNDKSIKCEQNLGHDTMYWYKQDSKKFLKIMFSYNNKELIINETVPNRFSPKSPDKAHLNLHINSLELGDSAVYFCASSDRNDYGYTFGSGTRLTVV.

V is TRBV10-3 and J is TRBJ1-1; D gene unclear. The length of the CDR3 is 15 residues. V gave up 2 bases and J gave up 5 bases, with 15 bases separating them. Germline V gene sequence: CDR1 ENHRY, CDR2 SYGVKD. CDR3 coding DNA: TGTGCCATCAGTGAGCCTAAGGCGGTTGGTACTGAAGCTTTCTTT. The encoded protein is CAISEPKAVGTEAFF.

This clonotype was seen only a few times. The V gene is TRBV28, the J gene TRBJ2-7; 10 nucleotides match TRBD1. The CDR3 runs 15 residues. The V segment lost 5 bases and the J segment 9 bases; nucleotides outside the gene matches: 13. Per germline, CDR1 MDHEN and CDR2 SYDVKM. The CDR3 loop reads CASSPGGQGHLRQYF. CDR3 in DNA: TGTGCCAGCAGTCCGGGGGGACAGGGGCATCTCCGGCAGTACTTC.

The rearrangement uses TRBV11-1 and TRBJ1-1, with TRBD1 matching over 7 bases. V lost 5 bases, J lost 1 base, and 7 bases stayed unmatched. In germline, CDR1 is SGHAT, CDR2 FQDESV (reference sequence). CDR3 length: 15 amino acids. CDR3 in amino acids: CASSITGTENTEAFF. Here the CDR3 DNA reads TGTGCCAGCAGCATCACCGGGACAGAGAACACTGAAGCTTTCTTT.

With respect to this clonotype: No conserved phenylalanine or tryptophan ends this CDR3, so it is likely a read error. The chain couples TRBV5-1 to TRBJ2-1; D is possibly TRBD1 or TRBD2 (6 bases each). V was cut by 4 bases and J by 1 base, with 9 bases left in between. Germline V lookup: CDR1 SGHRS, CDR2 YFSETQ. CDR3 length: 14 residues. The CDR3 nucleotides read TGCGCCAGCAGCCAAGGGGGGTCCTACAATGAGCAGTTCCTC. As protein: CASSQGGSYNEQFL.

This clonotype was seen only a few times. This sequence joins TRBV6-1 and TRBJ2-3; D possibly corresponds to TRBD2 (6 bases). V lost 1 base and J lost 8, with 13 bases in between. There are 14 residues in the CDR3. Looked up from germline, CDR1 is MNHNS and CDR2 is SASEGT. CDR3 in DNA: TGTGCCAGCAGTGAAGGGGTAGGGACTTTTACGCAGTATTTT. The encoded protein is CASSEGVGTFTQYF.

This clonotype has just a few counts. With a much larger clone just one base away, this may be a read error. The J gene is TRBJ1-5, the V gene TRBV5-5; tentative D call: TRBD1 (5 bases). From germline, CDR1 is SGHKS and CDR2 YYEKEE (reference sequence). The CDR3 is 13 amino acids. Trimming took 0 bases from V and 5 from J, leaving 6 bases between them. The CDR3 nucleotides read TGTGCCAGCAGCTTGGAGGGGCATCAGCCCCAGCATTTT. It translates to CASSLEGHQPQHF.

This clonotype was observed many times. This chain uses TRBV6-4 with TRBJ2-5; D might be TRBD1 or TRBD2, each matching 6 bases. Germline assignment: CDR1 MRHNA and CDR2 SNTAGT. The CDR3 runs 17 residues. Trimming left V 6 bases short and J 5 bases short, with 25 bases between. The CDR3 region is CASSKRRDSGAQETQYF. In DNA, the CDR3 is TGTGCCAGCAGCAAACGCCGGGACTCAGGGGCTCAGGAGACCCAGTACTTC.

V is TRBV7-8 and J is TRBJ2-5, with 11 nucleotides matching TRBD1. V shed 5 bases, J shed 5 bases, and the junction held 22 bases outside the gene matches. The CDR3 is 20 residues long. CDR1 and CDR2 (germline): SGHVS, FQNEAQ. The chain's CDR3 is CASSRNLYYRDRGLGETQYF. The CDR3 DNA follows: TGTGCCAGCAGCCGTAACCTCTATTACCGGGACAGGGGGTTAGGTGAGACCCAGTACTTC.

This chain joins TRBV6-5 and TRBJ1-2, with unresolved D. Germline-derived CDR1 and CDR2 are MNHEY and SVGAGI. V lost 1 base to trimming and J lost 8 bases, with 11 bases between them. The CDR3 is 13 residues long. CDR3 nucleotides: TGTGCCAGCAGTTACTTTTCGACATTCGGCTACACCTTC. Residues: CASSYFSTFGYTF.

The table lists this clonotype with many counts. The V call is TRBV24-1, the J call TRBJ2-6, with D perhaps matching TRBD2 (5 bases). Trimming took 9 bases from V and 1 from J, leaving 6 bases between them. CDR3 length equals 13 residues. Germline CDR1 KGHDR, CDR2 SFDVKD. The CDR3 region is CATQRSGANVLTF. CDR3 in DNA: TGTGCCACCCAGCGGTCTGGGGCCAACGTCCTGACTTTC.

CDR3 residues: CSADFRISEGNTEAFF. CDR3 nucleotides: TGCAGTGCTGACTTCAGGATATCGGAGGGGAACACTGAAGCTTTCTTT. This chain joins TRBV20-1 and TRBJ1-1; D unresolved. The CDR3 is 16 residues long. Germline assignment: CDR1 DFQATT and CDR2 SNEGSKA (reference sequence). V was pared by 5 bases and J by 1 base, with 20 bases between.

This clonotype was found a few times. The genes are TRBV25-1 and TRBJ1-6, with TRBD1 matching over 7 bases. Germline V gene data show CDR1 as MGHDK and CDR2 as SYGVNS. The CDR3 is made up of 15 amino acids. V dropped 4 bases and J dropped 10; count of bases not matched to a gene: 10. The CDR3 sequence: CASSGLTGSRSPLHF. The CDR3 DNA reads TGTGCCAGCAGTGGATTGACAGGGAGTAGGTCACCCCTCCACTTT.

For the CDR3, the DNA is TGTGCCAGCGGTGAACCGAGCAATCAGCCCCAGCATTTT. The encoded protein is CASGEPSNQPQHF. The chain carries TRBV28 and TRBJ1-5, with D hard to call. The CDR3 is 13 residues long. V lost 8 bases and J 1 base, leaving 9 bases between the germline ends. CDR1 and CDR2 (germline): MDHEN, SYDVKM.

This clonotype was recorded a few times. The CDR3 sequence is CASSYETAVRYTF. The CDR3 DNA sequence: TGTGCCAGCAGTTACGAGACCGCCGTCCGCTACACCTTC. This sequence joins TRBV6-2 or TRBV6-3 and TRBJ1-2; D is unresolved. The germline V gene encodes CDR1 MNHEY and CDR2 SVGEGT. This CDR3 comprises 13 residues. V lost 2 bases, J lost 9 bases, and 13 bases lay in between.